This T cell receptor beta chain was sequenced during a study of T cell responses to AZD1222 COVID-19 vaccine. Study-level results: Nearly half of spike-specific TCRs reportedly go after variant regions that carry no mutations. Spike-specific TCRs gained breadth and depth after people received two AZD1222 doses.

Per germline, CDR1 MNHEY and CDR2 SMNVEV (reference sequence). Deletions cut 4 bases from V and 2 bases from J, with 8 bases between. The CDR3 contains 13 residues. The method was immunoSEQ multiplex PCR; TCRdb's version includes in-frame clones alone and lacks a portion of them. The sample has over 150,000 clones, about 87% seen once. The table lists this clone with a few counts. Its target is not known. Specimen: peripheral blood, collected on day 0 of AZD1222 vaccination. The source of this sequence is an adult in good health. The genes are TRBV27 and TRBJ1-1; D is unclear. The DNA of the CDR3 is TGTGCCAGCAGTTCCCTCCAAAACACTGAAGCTTTCTTT. Translation: CASSSLQNTEAFF.